Each of the 17 T cell receptor beta chains below was sequenced from the same sample in a study of T cells after posttransplantation cyclophosphamide. Libraries were prepared by immunoSEQ multiplex PCR; TCRdb keeps only in-frame clonotypes and omits some of them. The sample contains some 5,900 clones, less than 2% of which appear only once. Cyclophosphamide on days +3 and +4 followed busulfan-fludarabine conditioning and a marrow graft. Sequencing was performed on PBMCs, taken almost 250 days after a stem cell transplant with posttransplant cyclophosphamide. These receptors all come from a male patient aged 25 to 39 who received an allogeneic stem cell transplant from a related donor, was CMV-positive, and had no GVHD. The T cells may come from the graft donor.

A few counts support this clone. This sequence joins TRBV29-1 and TRBJ1-2; 9 bases match TRBD1. The junction had 8 bases not matched to a gene; V was cut back by 4 bases and J by 8 bases. The CDR3 totals 13 residues. CDR1 is SQVTM and CDR2 is ANQGSEA in the germline V gene. CDR3 amino acids: CSVVAQGATGYTF. The CDR3 nucleotides are TGCAGCGTTGTGGCACAGGGGGCGACCGGCTACACCTTC.

CDR3 nucleotides: TGTGCCAGCAGCTTAGAACTAGCGGGAGCTTTGTACAATGAGCAGTTCTTC. Its translation: CASSLELAGALYNEQFF. The V and J genes are TRBV7-6 and TRBJ2-1; the match to TRBD2 covers 11 bases. The CDR3 length is 17 residues. The germline V gene has CDR1 SGHVS and CDR2 FNYEAQ. J was trimmed by 4 bases and V by 1 base; bases with no gene match: 6. Full variable domain (rest looked up from reference TRBV7-6 and TRBJ2-1): GAGVSQSPRYKVTKRGQDVALRCDPISGHVSLYWYRQALGQGPEFLTYFNYEAQQDKSGLPNDRFSAERPEGSISTLTIQRTEQRDSAMYRCASSLELAGALYNEQFFGPGTRLTVL.

CDR3 in DNA: TGTGCCAGCTCACCATATCAGGGTAGCGAGCAGTACTTC. This translates into CASSPYQGSEQYF. V and J are TRBV18 and TRBJ2-7, with TRBD1 as a possible D gene (5 bases). The germline V gene encodes CDR1 KGHSH and CDR2 LQKENI. V lost 2 bases to trimming and J lost 6 bases, with 11 bases between them. This CDR3 comprises 13 residues.

This clone has a handful of counts. The CDR3 DNA reads as TGTGCCAGCAGCCGGACAGGGATTAACTATGGCTACACCTTC. Protein product: CASSRTGINYGYTF. The chain has TRBV6-5 and TRBJ1-2; TRBD1 matches at 8 bases. J lost 1 base, V lost 6 bases, and 4 bases had no gene match. This CDR3 has 14 amino acids. Germline V gene sequence: CDR1 MNHEY, CDR2 SVGAGI.

This clone was seen a few times. CDR3: CASSVAGFTTDTQYF. CDR3 in DNA: TGTGCCAGCAGCGTAGCCGGGTTTACCACAGATACGCAGTATTTT. This rearrangement joins TRBV9 to TRBJ2-3; D ambiguous. CDR3 length: 15 amino acids. The V gene's germline CDR1 is SGDLS and CDR2 YYNGEE. V was cut by 0 bases and J by 2 bases, with 10 bases left in between.

This clone showed up just a few times. The rearrangement links TRBV7-2 to TRBJ2-1, with 11 positions matching TRBD2. This CDR3 spans 16 amino acids. Germline CDR1 reads SGHTA; CDR2 reads FQGNSA. V lost 5 bases and J lost 4; bases outside the gene matches: 7. CDR3 in amino acids: CASSQTGTSGYNEQFF. The CDR3 bases are TGTGCCAGCAGCCAAACCGGGACTAGCGGTTACAATGAGCAGTTCTTC.

This clone has more than one count but fewer than ten. This chain joins TRBV6-6 and TRBJ2-1, with 8 bases matching TRBD1. The CDR3 sequence is 15 residues long. V trimming: 5 bases; J trimming: 6 bases; junction bases outside the gene matches: 9. Germline V gene sequence: CDR1 MNHNY, CDR2 SVGAGI (reference sequence). The CDR3 spells CASSNRGDPPNEQFF. DNA of the CDR3: TGTGCCAGCAGTAACAGGGGGGACCCCCCCAATGAGCAGTTCTTC.

This clone was observed a few times. The CDR3 loop is CASSLMGLSGNTIYF. CDR3 DNA sequence: TGTGCCAGCAGTTTGATGGGGCTCTCTGGAAACACCATATATTTT. The J gene is TRBJ1-3, the V gene TRBV5-4; weak D call: TRBD1 (5 bases). The V gene lost 5 bases and the J gene lost 0 bases, with 12 bases spanning the gap. This CDR3 contains 15 residues. CDR1 is SGHNT and CDR2 is YYREEE in the germline V gene (reference sequence). The whole variable domain, filled in from reference TRBV5-4 and TRBJ1-3, reads ETGVTQSPTHLIKTRGQQVTLRCSSQSGHNTVSWYQQALGQGPQFIFQYYREEENGRGNFPPRFSGLQFPNYSSELNVNALELDDSALYLCASSLMGLSGNTIYFGEGSWLTVV.

This chain links TRBV18 with TRBJ1-1, with D possibly TRBD1 on 5 matching bases. Trimming shortened V by 1 base and J by 7 bases, and 10 bases separated the two germline ends. Germline assignment: CDR1 KGHSH and CDR2 LQKENI. This CDR3 spans 13 amino acids. CDR3 DNA sequence: TGTGCCAGCTCACCACGTGGGGGGTTTGAAGCTTTCTTT. Protein product: CASSPRGGFEAFF.

This chain uses TRBV4-3 with TRBJ1-5; D is uncertain. Germline values: CDR1 LGHNA, CDR2 YSLEER. Trimming stripped 1 base from V and 8 bases from J, with 9 bases between. This CDR3 has 13 amino acids. The CDR3 bases are TGCGCCAGCAGCCAAGGGGAGAGGGAGCCCCAGCATTTT. Translated: CASSQGEREPQHF.

This clone was detected a few times. This chain uses TRBV29-1 with TRBJ2-5; 8 nucleotides align to TRBD2. J was trimmed by 1 base and V by 6 bases; bases with no gene match: 13. Germline V gene data show CDR1 as SQVTM and CDR2 as ANQGSEA. The CDR3 covers 16 residues. The CDR3 bases are TGCAGCGTACAGCGGGGGCGCAAAAACCTCCAAGAGACCCAGTACTTC. Its protein product is CSVQRGRKNLQETQYF.

The sample holds a few counts of this clone. This chain joins TRBV29-1 and TRBJ1-1; D is uncertain. CDR3 length: 12 amino acids. Germline V CDR1 and CDR2: SQVTM, ANQGSEA. V was clipped by 7 bases and J by 0 bases, with 9 bases between them. The CDR3 DNA follows: TGCAGCGGGTGGTACATGAACACTGAAGCTTTCTTT. Amino acid sequence: CSGWYMNTEAFF.

This rearrangement joins TRBV7-2 to TRBJ2-2, with TRBD1 matching over 10 bases. The germline gives CDR1 SGHTA, CDR2 FQGNSA. The CDR3 is 14 amino acids. The V and J ends lost 5 bases and 7 bases, in that order; junction bases with no gene match: 4. CDR3 residues: CASSRQGADGELFF. For the CDR3, the DNA is TGTGCCAGCAGCCGACAGGGGGCGGACGGGGAGCTGTTTTTT.

This rearrangement joins TRBV25-1 to TRBJ2-7, with 8 positions matching TRBD2. This CDR3 region has 13 residues. V lost 5 bases, J lost 4 bases, and 4 bases stayed unmatched. The germline V gene has CDR1 MGHDK and CDR2 SYGVNS. The CDR3, as DNA: TGTGCCAGCAGTTCTGCGGGAGGTTACGAGCAGTACTTC. Translated: CASSSAGGYEQYF.

For the CDR3, the DNA is TGTGCCAGCAGCTTACGGACTAGCGGCTACGAGCAGTACTTC. It translates to CASSLRTSGYEQYF. The chain recombines TRBV7-2 with TRBJ2-7; 10 positions agree with TRBD2. The CDR3 sequence is 14 residues long. CDR1 and CDR2 (germline): SGHTA, FQGNSA. With 2 bases clipped from V and 3 bases from J, the junction kept 1 base outside the gene matches.

The J gene is TRBJ2-7, the V gene TRBV6-4, with a weak D call TRBD1 (5 bases). Germline-derived CDR1 and CDR2 are MRHNA and SNTAGT. The CDR3 runs to 14 residues. The V and J ends lost 9 bases and 0 bases respectively, with 15 bases between them. The CDR3 bases are TGTGCCAGGGAACAGGAACAATGCTCCTACGAGCAGTACTTC. It is translated as CAREQEQCSYEQYF.

The chain employs TRBV19 and TRBJ2-5; weak D call: TRBD1 (6 bases). The CDR3 runs to 14 residues. Germline loops: CDR1 LNHDA, CDR2 SQIVND (reference sequence). The V end was cut by 1 base, the J end by 8 bases, with 14 bases between. DNA for the CDR3: TGTGCCAGTAGTATAGCCCCAGGGGATGTTACCCAGTACTTC. Translating it yields CASSIAPGDVTQYF.